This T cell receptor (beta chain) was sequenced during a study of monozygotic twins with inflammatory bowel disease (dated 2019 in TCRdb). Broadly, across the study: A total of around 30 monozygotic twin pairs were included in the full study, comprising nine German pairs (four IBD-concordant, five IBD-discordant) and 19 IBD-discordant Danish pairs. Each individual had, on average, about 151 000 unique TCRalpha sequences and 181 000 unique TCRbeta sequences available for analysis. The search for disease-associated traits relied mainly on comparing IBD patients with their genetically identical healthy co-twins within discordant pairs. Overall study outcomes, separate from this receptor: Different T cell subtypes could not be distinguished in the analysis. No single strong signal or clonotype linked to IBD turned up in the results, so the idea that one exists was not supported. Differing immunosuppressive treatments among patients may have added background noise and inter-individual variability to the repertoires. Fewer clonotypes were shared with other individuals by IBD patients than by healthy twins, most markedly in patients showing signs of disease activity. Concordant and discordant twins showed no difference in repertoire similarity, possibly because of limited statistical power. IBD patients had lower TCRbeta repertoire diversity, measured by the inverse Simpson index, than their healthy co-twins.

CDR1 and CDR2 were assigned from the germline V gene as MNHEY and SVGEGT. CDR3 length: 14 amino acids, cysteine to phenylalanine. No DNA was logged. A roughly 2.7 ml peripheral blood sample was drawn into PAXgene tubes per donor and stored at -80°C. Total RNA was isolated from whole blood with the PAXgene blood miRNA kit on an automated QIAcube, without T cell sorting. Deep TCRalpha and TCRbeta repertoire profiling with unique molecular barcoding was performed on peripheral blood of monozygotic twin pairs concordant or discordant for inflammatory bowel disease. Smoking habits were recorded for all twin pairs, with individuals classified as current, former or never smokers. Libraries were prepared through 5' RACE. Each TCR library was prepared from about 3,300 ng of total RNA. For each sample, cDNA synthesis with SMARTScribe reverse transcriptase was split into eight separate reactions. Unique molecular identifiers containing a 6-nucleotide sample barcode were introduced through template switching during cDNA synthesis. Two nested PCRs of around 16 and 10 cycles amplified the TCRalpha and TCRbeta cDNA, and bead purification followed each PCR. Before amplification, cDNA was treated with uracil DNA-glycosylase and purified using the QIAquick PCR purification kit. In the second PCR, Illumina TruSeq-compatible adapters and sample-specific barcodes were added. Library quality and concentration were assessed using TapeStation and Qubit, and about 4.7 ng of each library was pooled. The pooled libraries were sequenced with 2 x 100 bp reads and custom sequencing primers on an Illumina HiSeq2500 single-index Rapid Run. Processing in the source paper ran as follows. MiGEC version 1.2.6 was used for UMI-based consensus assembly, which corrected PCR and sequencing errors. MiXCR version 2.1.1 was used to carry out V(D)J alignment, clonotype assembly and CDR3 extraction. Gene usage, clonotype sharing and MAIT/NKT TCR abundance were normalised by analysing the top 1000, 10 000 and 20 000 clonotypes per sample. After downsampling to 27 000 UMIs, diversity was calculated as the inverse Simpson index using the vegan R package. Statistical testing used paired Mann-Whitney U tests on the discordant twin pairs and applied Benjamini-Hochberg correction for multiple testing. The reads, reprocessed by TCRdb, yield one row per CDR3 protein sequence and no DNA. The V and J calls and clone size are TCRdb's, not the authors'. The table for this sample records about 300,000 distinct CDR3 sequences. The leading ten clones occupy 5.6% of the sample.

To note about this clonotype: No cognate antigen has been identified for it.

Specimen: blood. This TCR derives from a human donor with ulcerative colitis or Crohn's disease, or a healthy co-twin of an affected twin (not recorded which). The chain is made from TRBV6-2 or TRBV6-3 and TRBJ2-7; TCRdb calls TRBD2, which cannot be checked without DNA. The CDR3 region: CASRIAGNSYEQYF.